The 27 T cell receptor beta chains below were found in one sample sequenced in a study of cytomegalovirus exposure and HLA in healthy donors. Primers: 60 Vbeta forward and 13 Jbeta reverse. Clones were sequenced by immunoSEQ multiplex PCR, and TCRdb holds only the in-frame ones, with some missing. The sample has 200,000 or so clones; 75% to 85% are singletons. The sample comprised PBMCs. Receptor source: a young woman in good health and CMV-seropositive.

In DNA, the CDR3 is TGTGCCAGCAGCGTACGTTCAGGGGTTCGCGGCTACACCTTC. It is translated as CASSVRSGVRGYTF. The rearrangement uses TRBV14 and TRBJ1-2, with D perhaps TRBD1 (6 bases). The CDR3 is made up of 14 amino acids. Between the trimmed V and J ends, which lost 5 bases and 8 bases, there was a span of 18 bases. Germline V gives CDR1 SGHDN, CDR2 FVKESK. Using reference TRBV14 and TRBJ1-2 for the parts outside the CDR3, the full variable domain is EAGVTQFPSHSVIEKGQTVTLRCDPISGHDNLYWYRRVMGKEIKFLLHFVKESKQDESGMPNNRFLAERTGGTYSTLKVQPAELEDSGVYFCASSVRSGVRGYTFGSGTRLTVV.

With regard to this clone: The junction departs from germline at one end; a sequencing error may be responsible. The chain employs TRBV7-9 and TRBJ1-1; D is ambiguous. The germline gives CDR1 SEHNR, CDR2 FQNEAQ (reference sequence). This CDR3 spans 11 amino acids. This CDR3 reads CASSSTDPTTF. The CDR3 DNA reads as TGTGCCAGCAGCTCAACCGACCCGACGACTTTT.

The V gene is TRBV7-9, the J gene TRBJ1-2, with D unresolved. V lost 5 bases and J 4 bases, leaving 8 bases between the germline ends. The germline V gene has CDR1 SEHNR and CDR2 FQNEAQ (reference sequence). This CDR3 contains 12 residues. CDR3 loop: CASSPRGYGYTF. DNA for the CDR3: TGTGCCAGCAGCCCCCGAGGCTATGGCTACACCTTC. Full variable domain (rest looked up from reference TRBV7-9 and TRBJ1-2): DTGVSQNPRHKITKRGQNVTFRCDPISEHNRLYWYRQTLGQGPEFLTYFQNEAQLEKSRLLSDRFSAERPKGSFSTLEIQRTEQGDSAMYLCASSPRGYGYTFGSGTRLTVV.

This clone turned up a few times. V gene TRBV5-4 combines with J gene TRBJ2-3; 8 bases line up with TRBD2. Trimming cost V 4 bases and J 4 bases; bases outside gene matches: 5. The CDR3 is 14 residues long. Germline V CDR1 and CDR2: SGHNT, YYREEE (reference sequence). CDR3 protein: CASSVGGGSDTQYF. The CDR3 DNA is TGTGCCAGCAGCGTCGGGGGGGGGTCAGATACGCAGTATTTT. Supplemented by reference TRBV5-4 and TRBJ2-3, the full variable domain reads ETGVTQSPTHLIKTRGQQVTLRCSSQSGHNTVSWYQQALGQGPQFIFQYYREEENGRGNFPPRFSGLQFPNYSSELNVNALELDDSALYLCASSVGGGSDTQYFGPGTRLTVL.

This clone was observed a handful of times. This rearrangement joins TRBV27 to TRBJ2-7, with D perhaps matching TRBD2 (5 bases). V was trimmed by 3 bases and J by 0 bases, leaving 12 bases between them. CDR3 size: 15 residues. Germline V lookup: CDR1 MNHEY, CDR2 SMNVEV (reference sequence). CDR3 sequence: CASSFKSGGSYEQYV. The CDR3 coding sequence is TGTGCCAGCAGTTTTAAGAGTGGAGGCTCCTACGAGCAGTACGTC.

This chain connects TRBV4-1 to TRBJ1-1; D is perhaps TRBD1 (5 bases). Per the germline V gene, CDR1 is MGHRA and CDR2 is YSYEKL. V lost 3 bases and J 1 base, leaving 15 bases between the germline ends. This CDR3 has 16 residues. The CDR3 coding sequence is TGCGCCAGCAGCCAGGGCAGGGCGGTTGAGAACACTGAAGCTTTCTTT. Translation: CASSQGRAVENTEAFF.

The gene calls are TRBV2 and TRBJ1-1, with D tentatively TRBD1 (5 bases). V was trimmed by 4 bases and J by 4 bases, leaving 10 bases between them. Germline CDR1 is SNHLY and CDR2 is FYNNEI. CDR3 length: 13 amino acids. CDR3 in DNA: TGTGCCAGCAGTGGGGGACTTACCACTGAAGCTTTCTTT. Its protein is CASSGGLTTEAFF.

The count of this clone is one. The rearrangement uses TRBV10-3 and TRBJ2-3; TRBD2 matches 13 bases. V shed 5 bases, J shed 6 bases, and the junction held 14 bases outside the gene matches. Looked up from germline, CDR1 is ENHRY and CDR2 is SYGVKD. The CDR3 consists of 18 residues. The CDR3 sequence: CAISPQRRLAGGSDTQYF. CDR3 nucleotides: TGTGCCATCAGTCCCCAACGTCGACTAGCGGGGGGATCCGATACGCAGTATTTT.

The chain combines TRBV10-2 with TRBJ2-2; TRBD2 matches 10 bases. The ends lost 2 bases at V and 7 bases at J; junction bases unmatched: 7. This CDR3 region has 16 residues. CDR1 WSHSY and CDR2 SAAADI come from the germline V gene. The CDR3, as DNA: TGCGCCAGCAGTGAGAGCGGGGGGGCCGGGAGCGGGGAGCTGTTTTTT. It is translated as CASSESGGAGSGELFF.

This clone has just one count. This sequence joins TRBV5-1 and TRBJ2-7; D may be TRBD2 (6 bases). Germline values: CDR1 SGHRS, CDR2 YFSETQ. Trimming left V 3 bases short and J 0 bases short, with 22 bases between. The CDR3 totals 18 residues. CDR3 sequence (DNA): TGCGCCAGCAGCTGGGGTAGGGGACTCAAACTTTTCTCCTACGAGCAGTACTTC. It encodes CASSWGRGLKLFSYEQYF.

The chain recombines TRBV19 with TRBJ1-2, with a possible D match to TRBD1 (5 bases). This CDR3 comprises 13 residues. CDR1 and CDR2 from the germline V gene are LNHDA and SQIVND (reference sequence). Between the trimmed V and J ends, which lost 1 base and 9 bases, there was a span of 12 bases. CDR3 region: CASSIGEGQSYTF. DNA of the CDR3: TGTGCCAGTAGTATAGGGGAGGGGCAGAGCTACACCTTC.

This clone appeared a few times. The chain combines TRBV6-5 with TRBJ2-2; possibly TRBD2 for D (6 bases). CDR1 is MNHEY, CDR2 SVGAGI, per germline. CDR3 length: 16 amino acids. Trimming cost V 3 bases and J 1 base, with 12 bases left between them. CDR3 loop: CASSYVGGRNTGELFF. The CDR3 DNA follows: TGTGCCAGCAGTTATGTTGGGGGGAGGAACACCGGGGAGCTGTTTTTT.

The chain has TRBV5-6 and TRBJ1-6; 8 nucleotides match TRBD1. Looked up from germline, CDR1 is SGHDT and CDR2 is YYEEEE. The V gene end was trimmed by 0 bases and the J gene end by 16 bases; junction bases not matched to a gene: 6. The CDR3 is made up of 13 amino acids. CDR3 sequence reads: CASSLADRGDLHF. The CDR3 DNA sequence: TGTGCCAGCAGCTTGGCCGACAGGGGAGATCTCCACTTT.

This clone was picked up one time. The CDR3 DNA reads as TGTGCCACCAGCAGAGGAACGGGGGGCTTAGATACGCAGTATTTT. Its translation is CATSRGTGGLDTQYF. The V gene is TRBV15, the J gene TRBJ2-3, with D maybe TRBD2 (7 bases). Germline V gene lookup returns CDR1 LNHNV and CDR2 YYDKDF (reference sequence). This CDR3 is 15 amino acids long. Trimming took 1 base from V and 5 from J, leaving 13 bases between them.

This chain links TRBV19 with TRBJ1-2; no clear D gene. The CDR3 runs 14 residues. Germline CDR1 reads LNHDA; CDR2 reads SQIVND (reference sequence). V was cut by 6 bases and J by 2 bases, with 13 bases left in between. As DNA, the CDR3 is TGTGCCAGTAGAAGTGGCAGGCTAAACTATGGCTACACCTTC. It codes for CASRSGRLNYGYTF.

The V and J genes are TRBV6-6 and TRBJ2-1, with a possible D match to TRBD1 (6 bases). CDR1 is MNHNY, CDR2 SVGAGI, per germline (reference sequence). The germline V and J ends were trimmed by 8 bases and 8 bases, with 13 bases remaining between them. This CDR3 has 12 amino acids. The DNA of the CDR3 is TGTGCCAGCCGGCAGGGGCCCCATGAGCAGTTCTTC. This sequence encodes CASRQGPHEQFF.

The gene calls are TRBV11-2 and TRBJ2-5; possibly TRBD1 for D (5 bases). From germline, CDR1 is SGHAT and CDR2 FQNNGV. CDR3 size: 13 residues. The germline V and J ends were trimmed by 0 bases and 10 bases, with 12 bases remaining between them. CDR3 loop: CASSLDQGLGQYF. The CDR3 nucleotides read TGTGCCAGCAGCTTAGATCAGGGATTGGGCCAGTACTTC.

Turning to this clone: A read error may produce the germline difference seen at one junction end. V gene TRBV30 combines with J gene TRBJ2-6; 11 nucleotides match TRBD1. The CDR3 extends over 19 amino acids. Looked up from germline, CDR1 is GTSNPN and CDR2 is SVGIG (reference sequence). The DNA for the CDR3 is TGTGCCTGGAGTCCAGGCGGGACAGGGGGGTCCTCTGGGGCCAACGGCCTGACTTTC. Translating it yields CAWSPGGTGGSSGANGLTF.

V is TRBV30 and J is TRBJ2-7; 9 bases fit TRBD1. V trimming: 0 bases; J trimming: 1 base; junction bases outside the gene matches: 1. CDR1 is GTSNPN, CDR2 SVGIG, per germline (reference sequence). The CDR3 totals 14 residues. The CDR3 is CAWSVQGASYEQYF. Written as DNA, the CDR3 is TGTGCCTGGAGTGTACAGGGGGCTTCCTACGAGCAGTACTTC.

The gene calls are TRBV5-8 and TRBJ2-1; 9 nucleotides align to TRBD1. Germline V lookup: CDR1 SGHTS, CDR2 YDEGEE. The CDR3 sequence is 14 residues long. The junction had 4 bases not matched to a gene; V was cut back by 3 bases and J by 6 bases. CDR3: CASSWGTGTNEQFF. DNA for the CDR3: TGTGCCAGCAGCTGGGGGACAGGGACCAATGAGCAGTTCTTC.

V is TRBV30 and J is TRBJ2-7; 9 nucleotides agree with TRBD1. The germline V gene encodes CDR1 GTSNPN and CDR2 SVGIG (reference sequence). With V trimmed by 4 bases and J by 1 base, 5 bases remained unmatched. The CDR3 consists of 14 residues. The CDR3 protein is CAWNHRGQSYEQYF. CDR3 sequence (DNA): TGTGCCTGGAACCACAGGGGGCAGTCCTACGAGCAGTACTTC.

This chain joins TRBV5-1 and TRBJ1-2, with no clear D. V dropped 4 bases and J dropped 10 bases, with 14 bases sitting between them. The CDR3 runs to 12 residues. From germline, CDR1 is SGHRS and CDR2 YFSETQ. This chain's CDR3 is CASSPTRDLYTF. DNA of the CDR3: TGCGCCAGCAGCCCCACGCGGGATCTCTACACCTTC.

The genes are TRBV7-9 and TRBJ2-3, with 11 bases lining up with TRBD1. V dropped 1 base and J dropped 2; count of bases not matched to a gene: 5. Per the germline V gene, CDR1 is SEHNR and CDR2 is FQNEAQ (reference sequence). CDR3 length equals 17 residues. CDR3 DNA sequence: TGTGCCAGCAGCTTAGAGGACAGGGGGCTATTCACAGATACGCAGTATTTT. Translating it yields CASSLEDRGLFTDTQYF.

This chain connects TRBV7-6 to TRBJ2-2; 10 bases are shared with TRBD2. V gave up 2 bases and J gave up 9 bases; unmatched junction bases: 12. The CDR3 totals 17 residues. The germline CDR1 and CDR2 sequences are SGHVS and FNYEAQ. The CDR3 loop reads CASSLYTVASGGRELFF. The CDR3 coding sequence is TGTGCCAGCAGCTTATATACGGTGGCTAGCGGGGGCCGGGAGCTGTTTTTT.

The gene calls are TRBV6-5 and TRBJ1-4; D remains ambiguous. The ends were cut back, 1 base at V and 13 bases at J, with 13 bases in the middle. This CDR3 is 13 amino acids long. CDR1 is MNHEY, CDR2 SVGAGI, per germline. The CDR3 reads CASSYFTPRGLFF. Written as DNA, the CDR3 is TGTGCCAGCAGTTACTTCACCCCCCGGGGACTGTTTTTT.

The chain uses TRBV18 and TRBJ2-6; 12 nucleotides match TRBD1. The CDR3 totals 16 residues. Trimming removed 3 bases from V and 4 bases from J; junction bases left unmatched: 1. CDR1 and CDR2 (germline): KGHSH, LQKENI. For the CDR3, the DNA is TGTGCCAGCTCACCGGGACAGGGGGCCGGGGCCAACGTCCTGACTTTC. Its protein is CASSPGQGAGANVLTF.

The CDR3 DNA reads TGTGCCAGCAGGATCATCCCCGAAAAACTAGCGGAGCTTTACAATGAGCAGTTCTTC. This translates into CASRIIPEKLAELYNEQFF. The genes are TRBV7-9 and TRBJ2-1, with 8 nucleotides matching TRBD2. CDR1 SEHNR and CDR2 FQNEAQ come from the germline V gene (reference sequence). The V gene end was trimmed by 6 bases and the J gene end by 4 bases; junction bases not matched to a gene: 20. The CDR3 spans 19 residues.